Listed below are T cell receptor beta chains from one sample, sequenced in a study of T cell responses to AZD1222 COVID-19 vaccine. The assay was immunoSEQ multiplex PCR, and TCRdb's table has in-frame clones only and misses some. The sample has about 140,000 clones; roughly 92% are singletons. Source: peripheral blood, taken 28 days after the second AZD1222 dose. These receptors originate from an adult who received the AZD1222 COVID-19 vaccine. Both conserved end residues are part of each CDR3. D genes are given only for firm matches. The size entry is marked missing in some rows and otherwise reads once, few, many or a size class.

>NA|12|once|TRBV28|TRBJ2-1
TGTGCCAGCAGTTTAGGCGGCAATGAGCAGTTCTTC
CASSLGGNEQFF
>TRBD1|15|NA|TRBV5-4|TRBJ1-1
TGTGCCAGCAGCTTGGGGACAGGCTTGAACACTGAAGCTTTCTTT
CASSLGTGLNTEAFF
>NA|14|once|TRBV15|TRBJ2-3
TGTGCCACCAGCAGAGATATGTCGGCGGATACGCAGTATTTT
CATSRDMSADTQYF
>NA|14|NA|TRBV4-2|TRBJ2-7
TGTGCCAGCAGCCAGGCAGACCCCGCCTACGAGCAGTACTTC
CASSQADPAYEQYF
>TRBD2|15|NA|TRBV3-1/TRBV3-2|TRBJ2-1
TGTGCCAGCAGCCAAGACGGGACTAGCGGGAGGGAGCAGTTCTTC
CASSQDGTSGREQFF
>NA|13|NA|TRBV5-8|TRBJ1-2
TGTGCCAGCAGCCGGCGGGGGTTGTATGGCTACACCTTC
CASSRRGLYGYTF
>NA|14|NA|TRBV7-2|TRBJ1-2
TGTGCCAGCAGCTTAGCGCACTGGAACTATGGCTACACCTTC
CASSLAHWNYGYTF
>NA|12|NA|TRBV5-8|TRBJ2-2
TGTGCCAGCAGTTGGAACACCGGGGAGCTGTTTTTT
CASSWNTGELFF
>NA|15|NA|TRBV4-3|TRBJ2-7
TGCGCCAGCAGCCTCAGACCATTTGGGCAAGATGGGCAGTACTTC
CASSLRPFGQDGQYF
>NA|12|NA|TRBV5-8|TRBJ1-3
TGTGCCAGCAGTTTGCCCCCAAACACCATATATTTT
CASSLPPNTIYF
>TRBD1|15|NA|TRBV2|TRBJ2-1
TGTGCCAGCAGACCCGGGACAGGGGGCTACAATGAGCAGTTCTTC
CASRPGTGGYNEQFF
>NA|20|NA|TRBV9|TRBJ1-5
TGTGCCAGCAGCGTAGCTGAGGCACCTTTTGGGCAGGTCCGTCGTCAGCCCCAGCATTTT
CASSVAEAPFGQVRRQPQHF
>TRBD2|16|NA|TRBV7-7|TRBJ2-1
TGTGCTAGCAGCCCCCGGGGGGGAGGGTCCTACAATGAGCAGTTCTTC
CASSPRGGGSYNEQFF
>NA|15|NA|TRBV7-2|TRBJ1-1
TGTGCCAGCAGCTTAGACCAGGGATTGCGCACTGAAGCTTTCTTT
CASSLDQGLRTEAFF
>NA|12|few|TRBV12-3/TRBV12-4|TRBJ1-1
TGTGCCAGCAGTTTAAGCCCCTCCTCTACTTTCTTT
CASSLSPSSTFF
>NA|13|NA|TRBV11-3|TRBJ1-1
TGTGCCAGCAGCTTAACGGGGAACACTGAAGCTTTCTTT
CASSLTGNTEAFF
>NA|11|NA|TRBV2|TRBJ1-2
TGTGCCAGCATTGGCCTCTATGGCTACACCTTC
CASIGLYGYTF
>NA|15|NA|TRBV29-1|TRBJ2-7
TGCAGCGTTGTCGGTTGGGCGGGCCGTACCTACGAGCAGTACTTC
CSVVGWAGRTYEQYF
>NA|14|NA|TRBV29-1|TRBJ1-4
TGCAGCGTTCTGACAGCCTCAACTAATGAAAAACTGTTTTTT
CSVLTASTNEKLFF
>NA|13|NA|TRBV4-2|TRBJ1-4
TGTGCCAGCAGCCAAGATTTAACAGGCCGACTGTTTTTT
CASSQDLTGRLFF
>TRBD1|15|NA|TRBV10-2|TRBJ1-3
TGCGCCAGCACAGACAGGGCTTACTCTGGAAACACCATATATTTT
CASTDRAYSGNTIYF
>NA|14|NA|TRBV5-1|TRBJ2-3
TGCGCCAGCAGCCAGGACAGAAGCACAGATACGCAGTATTTT
CASSQDRSTDTQYF
>NA|17|once|TRBV10-3|TRBJ2-1
TGTGCCACTGGGGACCGGACAGGGACTAGCTCCTACAATGAGCAGTTCTTC
CATGDRTGTSSYNEQFF
>NA|15|NA|TRBV18|TRBJ1-4
TGTGCCAGCTCACCCCCGGGGGAGACTAATGAAAAACTGTTTTTT
CASSPPGETNEKLFF
>NA|14|NA|TRBV5-1|TRBJ2-5
TGCGCCAGCAGCTTGGGGTCTATCCAAGAGACCCAGTACTTC
CASSLGSIQETQYF
>NA|16|few|TRBV6-2/TRBV6-3|TRBJ1-3
TGTGCCAGCAGTTACGCTAGGACCCTCTCTGGAAACACCATATATTTT
CASSYARTLSGNTIYF
>NA|14|NA|TRBV3-1/TRBV3-2|TRBJ2-1
TGTGCCAGCAGCCAGGGCCCCCCTAATAGGACCAAGTTCTTC
CASSQGPPNRTKFF
>TRBD1|14|NA|TRBV7-2|TRBJ2-7
TGTGCCAGCAGCCCTAGAGGGGGCGGTCGAGAGCAGTACTTC
CASSPRGGGREQYF
>NA|14|NA|TRBV27|TRBJ1-5
TGTGCCAGCACATCCGGGGGTGGCAATCAGCCCCAGCATTTT
CASTSGGGNQPQHF
>NA|14|NA|TRBV25-1|TRBJ2-5
TGTGCCAGCAGTGAACGAGGGACGGAAGAGACCCAGTACTTC
CASSERGTEETQYF
>TRBD2|16|NA|TRBV7-9|TRBJ2-1
TGTGCCAGCAGCTTGCCACTAGCGGGGGGGCGGAATGAGCAGTTCTTC
CASSLPLAGGRNEQFF
>NA|17|NA|TRBV19|TRBJ1-5
TGTGCCAGTAGTATAACGGTTGGCAGATCCATCAATCAGCCCCAGCATTTT
CASSITVGRSINQPQHF
>TRBD1|16|NA|TRBV5-6|TRBJ2-5
TGTGCCAGCAGCTTTGTTCGGGTCCGGGACAGGGAGACCCAGTACTTC
CASSFVRVRDRETQYF
>NA|12|NA|TRBV7-2|TRBJ1-2
TGTGCCAGCAGCCTAGACCTCTATGGCTACACCTTC
CASSLDLYGYTF
>NA|12|NA|TRBV7-2|TRBJ2-7
TGTGCCAGCAGCCCTCCGTCCTACGAGCAGTACTTC
CASSPPSYEQYF
>NA|17|NA|TRBV4-3|TRBJ1-1
TGCGCCAGCAGCCAAGAAATGTTTAAGCACATGAACACTGAAGCTTTCTTT
CASSQEMFKHMNTEAFF
>NA|15|NA|TRBV7-6|TRBJ2-7
TGTGCCAGCAGCTCGGGCCCCTCGGGCGACTACGAGCAGTACTTC
CASSSGPSGDYEQYF
>NA|12|NA|TRBV28|TRBJ1-2
TGTGCCAGCTCTGCGCAGGGCTATGGCTACACCTTC
CASSAQGYGYTF
>NA|13|once|TRBV11-3|TRBJ1-1
TGTGCCAGCTCTCCCCGGAGCGGCACTGAAGCTTTCTTT
CASSPRSGTEAFF
>NA|13|NA|TRBV12-3/TRBV12-4|TRBJ1-4
TGTGCCAGCAGTTTAGGGGGAGGTGAAAAACTGTTTTTT
CASSLGGGEKLFF
>NA|14|NA|TRBV6-6|TRBJ1-5
TGTGCCAGCAGTTACGGGGGGTGGAATCAGCCCCAGCATTTT
CASSYGGWNQPQHF
>TRBD2|17|NA|TRBV2|TRBJ2-1
TGTGCCAGCAACGGCGGACTAGCGGGGGGGCCCTACAATGAGCAGTTCTTC
CASNGGLAGGPYNEQFF
>TRBD2|15|NA|TRBV5-1|TRBJ2-3
TGCGCCAGCAGCTTATCAGCGGGGGACACAGATACGCAGTATTTT
CASSLSAGDTDTQYF
>TRBD2|17|NA|TRBV6-2/TRBV6-3|TRBJ2-2
TGTGCCAGCTGCCGCGGAGGGGCGGGAGTAAAAGCCGGGGAGCTGTTTTTT
CASCRGGAGVKAGELFF
>NA|15|NA|TRBV28|TRBJ2-5
TGTGCCAGCAGTTGGGGACCGCGACAGTCAGAGACCCAGTACTTC
CASSWGPRQSETQYF
>NA|13|NA|TRBV7-9|TRBJ1-5
TGTGCCAGCAGCTTAACACCCAATCAGCCCCAGCATTTT
CASSLTPNQPQHF
>NA|14|NA|TRBV7-8|TRBJ2-7
TGTGCCAGCAGCTTAGGGCGGGTACCCTACGAGCAGTACTTC
CASSLGRVPYEQYF
>TRBD1|15|NA|TRBV10-1|TRBJ1-4
TGCGCCAGCAGTGAGGGGGGACAGACTAATGAAAAACTGTTTTTT
CASSEGGQTNEKLFF
>NA|12|NA|TRBV29-1|TRBJ2-5
TGCAGCGTTGAGGTGACAGACCAGACCCAGTACTTC
CSVEVTDQTQYF
>NA|14|NA|TRBV7-9|TRBJ2-7
TGTGCCAGCAGCTCCACCACCGGACCGGTCGAGCAGTACTTC
CASSSTTGPVEQYF
>NA|12|NA|TRBV7-9|TRBJ2-7
TGTGCCAGCAGCCGGGACCCCTACGAGCAGTACTTC
CASSRDPYEQYF
>NA|13|few|TRBV11-3|TRBJ2-2
TGTGCCAGCAGCCAGGCCGTCACCGGGGAGCTGTTTTTT
CASSQAVTGELFF
>NA|15|NA|TRBV7-2|TRBJ2-5
TGTGCCAGCAGACCACCAGGGGCTAGGTTGGGGACCCAGTACTTC
CASRPPGARLGTQYF
>TRBD1|14|NA|TRBV2|TRBJ1-4
TGTGCCAGCAGCCAGACAGGGGGTCTGGAAAAACTGTTTTTT
CASSQTGGLEKLFF
>TRBD2|13|NA|TRBV6-6|TRBJ2-3
TGTGCCAGTGGACTAGCGTACACAGATACGCAGTATTTT
CASGLAYTDTQYF